This T cell receptor beta chain was captured in a study of CD8+ T cells in alopecia areata. Study in general: Tofacitinib administration to treated patients was oral, at 5 to 10 mg twice daily.

The table lists this clone with a count of one. In alopecia areata patients, both lesional scalp punch biopsies and peripheral blood were collected. The CDR3 covers 14 residues. The germline CDR1 and CDR2 sequences are SGHVS and FQNEAQ. V lost 5 bases and J 6 bases, leaving 17 bases between the germline ends. Following RNA extraction, reverse transcription yielded cDNA that acted as the sequencing template. Generated by immunoSEQ multiplex PCR, the TCRdb table keeps only in-frame clones and is missing some. The sample yields about 12,000 clones, 61% seen once. This receptor was identified in a human donor with alopecia areata. The chain uses TRBV7-8 and TRBJ2-7, with D possibly matching TRBD2 (6 bases). Sequencing was performed on skin. The CDR3 spells CASSVGTELPEQYF. CDR3 nucleotide sequence: TGTGCCAGCAGCGTCGGGACTGAGCTACCCGAGCAGTACTTC.